Below, one T cell receptor (beta chain) is given with its context. Its antigen is undetermined. The data were produced by immunoSEQ multiplex PCR, yet TCRdb's version contains in-frame clones alone and is incomplete. This table has about 680,000 clones, around 89% appearing once. This CDR3 is built from 14 residues. V dropped 2 bases and J dropped 1 base, with 7 bases sitting between them. In germline, CDR1 is SGHNT, CDR2 YENEEA. The record originates from a study of Ad26.COV2.S vaccination and SARS-CoV-2 variants. Study outcomes and limitations: Vaccine and placebo groups showed comparable non-spike TCR breadth.

Treatment denoted: around 19 received Ad26.COV2.S at low or high dose, single or two shots; 5 received placebo; per-sample allocation not given. After the first vaccine or placebo injection, samples were drawn on day 63. The TCR originated in a person between 18 and 65 years old who received the Ad26.COV2.S COVID-19 vaccine or a placebo. The specimen comprised peripheral blood, sampled in a trial of Ad26.COV2.S vaccine versus placebo. This chain connects TRBV11-3 to TRBJ2-3; D remains ambiguous. In DNA form, the CDR3 reads TGTGCCAGCAGCTTAAATAGGGGCACAGATACGCAGTATTTT. Translated, it gives CASSLNRGTDTQYF.